Listed below are T cell receptor beta chains from one sample, sequenced in a study of T cell responses to AZD1222 COVID-19 vaccine. Sequencing used immunoSEQ multiplex PCR; TCRdb keeps in-frame clones, though not all of them. The sample yields about 160,000 clones, 88% seen once. The sequencing here drew on peripheral blood, taken on day 0 of AZD1222 vaccination. The source is an adult in good health. CDR3s include the opening cysteine and the closing phenylalanine or tryptophan. A D gene is named only where the DNA matches it firmly. Some rows mark clone size as missing; the rest say once, few, many or name a class of expanded clone.

v_call,clone_size,d_call,j_call,cdr3_aa,cdr3_nt
TRBV3-1/TRBV3-2,once,NA,TRBJ1-6,CASSQGRVPNNSPLHF,TGTGCCAGCAGCCAGGGCAGGGTCCCGAATAATTCACCCCTCCACTTT
TRBV19,NA,TRBD1,TRBJ1-5,CASRPSRQGANQPQHF,TGTGCCAGTAGGCCCTCCCGACAGGGGGCAAATCAGCCCCAGCATTTT
TRBV12-3/TRBV12-4,NA,NA,TRBJ2-1,CASSLSPYNEQFF,TGTGCCAGCAGTTTATCTCCATACAATGAGCAGTTCTTC
TRBV24-1,NA,NA,TRBJ1-3,CATSASGGNTIYF,TGTGCCACCAGTGCCTCTGGGGGAAACACCATATATTTT
TRBV29-1,NA,TRBD2,TRBJ2-2,CSVRLAVGVDTGELFF,TGCAGCGTTCGACTAGCGGTGGGGGTGGACACCGGGGAGCTGTTTTTT
TRBV3-1/TRBV3-2,NA,TRBD1,TRBJ1-2,CASTREGAAYGYTF,TGTGCCAGCACCCGAGAGGGGGCGGCCTATGGCTACACCTTC
TRBV28,NA,NA,TRBJ1-2,CASSLGRSRGYTF,TGTGCCAGCAGTTTAGGCAGGAGTAGAGGCTACACCTTC
TRBV5-1,NA,NA,TRBJ1-4,CASKGRIATNEKLFF,TGCGCCAGCAAGGGACGGATTGCAACTAATGAAAAACTGTTTTTT
TRBV7-2,NA,TRBD1,TRBJ1-1,CASSLRGLRNEAFF,TGTGCCAGCAGCTTAAGGGGGCTCCGGAATGAAGCTTTCTTT
TRBV14,NA,NA,TRBJ1-3,CASSQGLDVRGRNTIYF,TGTGCCAGCAGCCAAGGACTCGATGTTAGGGGTAGGAACACCATATATTTT
TRBV27,once,TRBD2,TRBJ2-7,CASSLVTSGYEQYF,TGTGCCAGCAGTTTAGTGACTAGCGGCTACGAGCAGTACTTC